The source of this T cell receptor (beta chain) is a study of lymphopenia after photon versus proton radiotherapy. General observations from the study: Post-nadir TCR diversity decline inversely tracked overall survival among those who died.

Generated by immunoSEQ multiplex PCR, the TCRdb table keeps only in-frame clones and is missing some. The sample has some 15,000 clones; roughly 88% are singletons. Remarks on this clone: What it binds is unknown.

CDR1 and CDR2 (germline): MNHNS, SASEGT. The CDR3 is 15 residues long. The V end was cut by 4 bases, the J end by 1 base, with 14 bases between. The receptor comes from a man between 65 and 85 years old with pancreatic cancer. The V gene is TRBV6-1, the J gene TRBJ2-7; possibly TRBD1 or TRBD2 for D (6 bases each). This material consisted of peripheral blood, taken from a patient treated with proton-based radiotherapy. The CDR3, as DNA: TGTGCCAGCAGTGTCGTCGGGGGCCTATCCTACGAGCAGTACTTC. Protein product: CASSVVGGLSYEQYF.